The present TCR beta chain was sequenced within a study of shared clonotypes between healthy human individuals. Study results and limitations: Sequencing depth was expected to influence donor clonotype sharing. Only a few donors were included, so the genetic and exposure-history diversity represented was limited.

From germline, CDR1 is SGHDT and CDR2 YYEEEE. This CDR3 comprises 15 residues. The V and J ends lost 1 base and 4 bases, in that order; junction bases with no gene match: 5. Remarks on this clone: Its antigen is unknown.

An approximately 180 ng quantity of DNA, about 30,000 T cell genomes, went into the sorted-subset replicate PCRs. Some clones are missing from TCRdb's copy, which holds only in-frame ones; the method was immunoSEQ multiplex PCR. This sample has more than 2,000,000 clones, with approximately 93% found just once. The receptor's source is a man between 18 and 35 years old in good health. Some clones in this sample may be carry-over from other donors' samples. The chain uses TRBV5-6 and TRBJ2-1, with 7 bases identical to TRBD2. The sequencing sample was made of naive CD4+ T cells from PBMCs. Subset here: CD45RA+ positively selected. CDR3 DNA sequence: TGTGCCAGCAGCTTGCTGGGGGAGGGGTACAATGAGCAGTTCTTC. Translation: CASSLLGEGYNEQFF. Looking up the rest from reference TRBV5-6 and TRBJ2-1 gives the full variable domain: DAGVTQSPTHLIKTRGQQVTLRCSPKSGHDTVSWYQQALGQGPQFIFQYYEEEERQRGNFPDRFSGHQFPNYSSELNVNALLLGDSALYLCASSLLGEGYNEQFFGPGTRLTVL.